This T cell receptor (beta chain) was recorded in a study of glioma-infiltrating T cells after dendritic cell vaccination. The wider study: Glioblastoma patients came from Phase I and II dendritic cell vaccination trials. Dendritic cells derived from monocytes and pulsed with autologous tumor lysate formed the vaccine. Study outcomes and limitations: Patients with more pretreatment TILs had longer time to progression and survival.

Germline V lookup: CDR1 SGHRS, CDR2 YFSETQ. J was trimmed by 6 bases and V by 3 bases; bases with no gene match: 9. There are 15 residues in the CDR3. Primers: 60 V beta forward and 13 J beta reverse. Assay: immunoSEQ multiplex PCR; the TCRdb copy retains only in-frame clones and omits some. The table includes tens of thousands of clones, under 90% detected once. With respect to this clone: The antigen is undetermined.

The sequence was collected from a human donor with glioblastoma. This specimen was blood, taken before dendritic cell vaccination. The V call is TRBV5-1, the J call TRBJ2-3; 8 bases map to TRBD1. CDR3 protein: CASSSTGQGPDTQYF. For the CDR3, the DNA is TGCGCCAGCAGCTCAACAGGACAGGGCCCCGATACGCAGTATTTT.